This T cell receptor (beta chain) was found in a study of T-cell memory formation after mild COVID-19. Study as a whole: TCR clusters were largely donor specific. Study results and limitations: There was a balanced CD4/CD8 profile in clones contracting day 15 to 85, and later expanders leaned CD4+. Mainly CM and EM harbored the contracting CD4+ clones; mainly EMRA harbored the CD8+ ones.

Points on this clonotype: The target antigen is unknown.

Barcoded TCR alpha and TCR beta cDNA libraries with UMIs came from 5'RACE using constant-segment primers. TCRdb re-derived calls from the 5' RACE reads in MiXCR, one entry per CDR3 protein. This sample yields under 250,000 distinct CDR3 sequences, of which roughly 27% are seen a single time; 9.5% to 12% belongs to the top ten. The clonotype was recovered from an adult woman who had mild COVID-19 (a few samples of this study predate the infection). Cell type and time point are not known. The sequenced sample was PBMCs or a T cell subset sorted from them (not recorded which).

CDR3 amino acids: CASSFVPGPRTEAFF. DNA of the CDR3: TGTGCCAGCAGCTTCGTCCCGGGACCTCGCACTGAAGCTTTCTTT. The chain combines TRBV7-9 with TRBJ1-1; maybe TRBD1 (5 bases). The length of the CDR3 is 15 residues. V was trimmed by 3 bases and J by 4 bases, leaving 15 bases between them. Germline CDR1 is SEHNR and CDR2 is FQNEAQ (reference sequence).